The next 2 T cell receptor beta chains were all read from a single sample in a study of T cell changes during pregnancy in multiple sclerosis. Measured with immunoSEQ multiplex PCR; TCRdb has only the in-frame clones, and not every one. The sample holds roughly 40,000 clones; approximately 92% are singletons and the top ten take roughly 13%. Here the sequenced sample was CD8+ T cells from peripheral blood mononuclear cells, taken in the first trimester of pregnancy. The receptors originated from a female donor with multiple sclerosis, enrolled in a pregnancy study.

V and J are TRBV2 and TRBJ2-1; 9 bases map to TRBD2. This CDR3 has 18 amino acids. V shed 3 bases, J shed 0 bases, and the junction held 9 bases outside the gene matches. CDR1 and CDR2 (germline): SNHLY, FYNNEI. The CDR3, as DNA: TGTGCCAGCAGTGAGGGCGGGGGGGCCAAACACTCCTACAATGAGCAGTTCTTC. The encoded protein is CASSEGGGAKHSYNEQFF.

The CDR3 DNA reads TGTGCCATCAGTGAAGGGGACATCAACTATGGCTACACCTTC. Translation: CAISEGDINYGYTF. V and J are TRBV10-3 and TRBJ1-2, with a possible D match to TRBD1 (6 bases). Between the trimmed V and J ends, which lost 3 bases and 2 bases, there was a span of 10 bases. There are 14 residues in the CDR3. Germline assignment: CDR1 ENHRY and CDR2 SYGVKD.